What follows are 2 T cell receptor beta chains derived from one specimen sequenced in a study of T cells after yellow fever vaccination. TCRdb independently ran MiXCR on the 5' RACE reads; one entry per CDR3 protein. The profile shows hundreds of thousands of distinct CDR3 sequences, about 13% of them singletons. Material: PBMCs, obtained on the day of the yellow fever booster vaccination. The source of these receptors is a man aged 25-45 years who received the YFV17D yellow fever vaccine.

This clonotype has just a few counts. This chain uses TRBV18 with TRBJ2-1; TRBD1 is a possible D gene (6 bases). In germline, CDR1 is KGHSH, CDR2 LQKENI. V lost 6 bases to trimming and J lost 4 bases, with 13 bases between them. This CDR3 spans 14 amino acids. The CDR3 reads CASSYREVYNEQFF. CDR3 DNA sequence: TGTGCCAGCTCTTACAGGGAAGTTTACAATGAGCAGTTCTTC. The full variable domain, completed using reference TRBV18 and TRBJ2-1, is NAGVMQNPRHLVRRRGQEARLRCSPMKGHSHVYWYRQLPEEGLKFMVYLQKENIIDESGMPKERFSAEFPKEGPSILRIQQVVRGDSAAYFCASSYREVYNEQFFGPGTRLTVL.

The chain links TRBV4-2 to TRBJ2-1; D call uncertain. Trimming left V 0 bases short and J 4 bases short, with 7 bases between. The CDR3 sequence is 14 residues long. Germline assignment: CDR1 LGHNA and CDR2 YNFKEQ. DNA of the CDR3: TGTGCCAGCAGCCAAGATGGGGTATACAATGAGCAGTTCTTC. As protein: CASSQDGVYNEQFF.